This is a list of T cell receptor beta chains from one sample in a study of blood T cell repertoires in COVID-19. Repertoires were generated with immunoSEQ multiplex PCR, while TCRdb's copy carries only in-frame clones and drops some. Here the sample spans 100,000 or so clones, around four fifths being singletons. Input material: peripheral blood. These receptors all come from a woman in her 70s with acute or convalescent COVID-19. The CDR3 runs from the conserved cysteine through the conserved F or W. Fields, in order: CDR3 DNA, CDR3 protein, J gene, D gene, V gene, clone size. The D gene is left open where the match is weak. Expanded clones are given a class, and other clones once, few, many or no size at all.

TGCGCCAGCAGCCACGAGCAAGAGACCCAGTACTTC	CASSHEQETQYF	TRBJ2-5	.	TRBV5-1	.
TGTGCCAGCAGCTATTCCGGGACAGGGGGGAATGAGCAGTTCTTC	CASSYSGTGGNEQFF	TRBJ2-1	TRBD1	TRBV6-2/TRBV6-3	once
TGTGCCATCAGTGAGAATCCGGTGACTTCCTACGAGCAGTACTTC	CAISENPVTSYEQYF	TRBJ2-7	.	TRBV10-3	many
TGTGCCAGCTCACCCGGGACAGGGATAAACACTGAAGCTTTCTTT	CASSPGTGINTEAFF	TRBJ1-1	TRBD1	TRBV18	few
TGTGCCAGCAGCTTAACCGGAAGACAGGGAAAGTTTAGTGAAGCTTTCTTT	CASSLTGRQGKFSEAFF	TRBJ1-1	TRBD1	TRBV11-2	.
TGTGCCAGCTCAGAGGTGACGGACAGAGGCTCTGGCAATGAGCAGTTCTTC	CASSEVTDRGSGNEQFF	TRBJ2-1	.	TRBV2	.
TGTGCCAGCAGCCAACAGGGGAACACTGAAGCTTTCTTT	CASSQQGNTEAFF	TRBJ1-1	.	TRBV2	.
TGCGCCAGCAGCGACGGACAGGGGGCCACTCAGCCCCAGCATTTT	CASSDGQGATQPQHF	TRBJ1-5	TRBD1	TRBV5-1	.
TGTGCCATCAGGAGGAGGGAGGAGGGGAACACTGAAGCTTTCTTT	CAIRRREEGNTEAFF	TRBJ1-1	.	TRBV10-3	.
TGTGCCAGCAGCTCAGGGGGATCGAACATTCAGTACTTC	CASSSGGSNIQYF	TRBJ2-4	TRBD1	TRBV11-3	.
TGTGCCAGCAGCGTTTTGGGACAGGGGTACGGCTACACCTTC	CASSVLGQGYGYTF	TRBJ1-2	TRBD1	TRBV9	.
TGTGCCAGCAGTTCCTCAACAGGGGGCAGTTTTTTCTACACCTTC	CASSSSTGGSFFYTF	TRBJ1-2	TRBD1	TRBV6-5	.
TGTGCCAGCAGCTCCCCTTCGGGTTTAGGTTCCTACAATGAGCAGTTCTTC	CASSSPSGLGSYNEQFF	TRBJ2-1	.	TRBV5-5	.
TGTGCCACCAGTCTAGGAAGGGGGAACACTGAAGCTTTCTTT	CATSLGRGNTEAFF	TRBJ1-1	.	TRBV15	.
TGCAGCGTTGTCCTCAGGGCCCCGAACACTGAAGCTTTCTTT	CSVVLRAPNTEAFF	TRBJ1-1	.	TRBV29-1	.
TGTGCCAGCACGGGGCAAGAGACCCAGTACTTC	CASTGQETQYF	TRBJ2-5	.	TRBV2	once
TGTGCCAGCAGTCCCTGGGGGGGGCGCGGCTATGGCTACACCTTC	CASSPWGGRGYGYTF	TRBJ1-2	.	TRBV6-5	.
TGTGCCAGCAGCTGGCCGGGACAGGGGTGGACTGAAGCTTTCTTT	CASSWPGQGWTEAFF	TRBJ1-1	TRBD1	TRBV11-2	.
TGTGCCATCAGTGTAAGCGGGGGGACCACAGATACGCAGTATTTT	CAISVSGGTTDTQYF	TRBJ2-3	TRBD2	TRBV10-3	.
TGTGCCAGCAGTGACGGGGGAGGGCGTTATAATGAGCAGTTCTTC	CASSDGGGRYNEQFF	TRBJ2-1	TRBD2	TRBV25-1	once